Shown below are 14 T cell receptor beta chains from a single sample sequenced in a study of blood T cell repertoires in COVID-19. The assay was immunoSEQ multiplex PCR, and TCRdb's table has in-frame clones only and misses some. The table shows some 140,000 clones, with about 90% occurring only once. Sequenced input: peripheral blood. The source of these receptors is a man aged 45-65 years with acute or convalescent COVID-19.

The chain uses TRBV30 and TRBJ1-3; D gene unclear. The germline V gene encodes CDR1 GTSNPN and CDR2 SVGIG (reference sequence). The CDR3 spans 15 residues. The V end lost 3 bases, the J end lost 0 bases, and 12 bases lay between the germline ends. In nucleotides, the CDR3 is TGTGCCTGGAGACGTACTTCAAGCTCTGGAAACACCATATATTTT. Translation gives CAWRRTSSSGNTIYF.

The chain uses TRBV6-2 or TRBV6-3 and TRBJ1-6, with D uncertain. Trimming left V 6 bases short and J 13 bases short, with 13 bases between. From germline, CDR1 is MNHEY and CDR2 SVGEGT. The CDR3 has 12 residues. The CDR3 region is CASSRRLMPLHF. Written as DNA, the CDR3 is TGTGCCAGCAGCCGCAGGCTTATGCCCCTCCACTTT.

The chain recombines TRBV5-1 with TRBJ2-1, with a tentative D call TRBD2 (5 bases). In germline, CDR1 is SGHRS, CDR2 YFSETQ. CDR3 length: 13 residues. Deletions cut 5 bases from V and 7 bases from J, with 13 bases between. For the CDR3, the DNA is TGCGCCAGCAGGCCGAATACGGGGAATGAGCAGTTCTTC. It specifies CASRPNTGNEQFF.

The chain carries TRBV19 and TRBJ2-3; 7 positions agree with TRBD2. Unmatched junction bases numbered 6, after V lost 6 bases and J lost 0 bases. Germline CDR1 reads LNHDA; CDR2 reads SQIVND (reference sequence). The CDR3 consists of 15 residues. CDR3 sequence reads: CASSRAGLSTDTQYF. As DNA, the CDR3 is TGTGCCAGTAGCAGAGCGGGACTTAGCACAGATACGCAGTATTTT.

This sequence joins TRBV7-3 and TRBJ1-5, with TRBD1 matching 8 bases. The CDR3 has 14 residues. J lost 2 bases, V lost 5 bases, and 2 bases had no gene match. The V gene's germline CDR1 is SGHTA and CDR2 FQGTGA. CDR3 in amino acids: CASSPTGGNQPQHF. CDR3 nucleotides: TGTGCCAGCAGCCCGACAGGGGGCAATCAGCCCCAGCATTTT.

This chain connects TRBV21-1 to TRBJ2-1; no DNA check was done on the table's D call, TRBD1. TRBV21-1 is recorded as a pseudogene. The CDR3 has 13 residues. The CDR3 region has the DNA TGTGCCAGCAGCCGGGACAGCGAACCCGAGCAGTTCTTC. It encodes CASSRDSEPEQFF.

V usage is TRBV5-1 and J usage is TRBJ2-7; 9 positions agree with TRBD1. This CDR3 has 18 residues. Germline CDR1 is SGHRS and CDR2 is YFSETQ. The junction had 10 bases not matched to a gene; V was cut back by 0 bases and J by 0 bases. The DNA for the CDR3 is TGCGCCAGCAGCTTGGGTCCTTCCGGGACAGGGACCTCCTACGAGCAGTACTTC. Translated: CASSLGPSGTGTSYEQYF.

The gene calls are TRBV28 and TRBJ2-1, with 9 bases aligning to TRBD2. J was trimmed by 8 bases and V by 3 bases; bases with no gene match: 5. The CDR3 sequence is 14 residues long. Per the germline V gene, CDR1 is MDHEN and CDR2 is SYDVKM. The CDR3, as DNA: TGTGCCAGCAGTTTTGCGGGAGGGCCACATGAGCAGTTCTTC. Translation: CASSFAGGPHEQFF.

The rearrangement links TRBV28 to TRBJ2-1; 7 bases are a match to TRBD2. The V gene's germline CDR1 is MDHEN and CDR2 SYDVKM. Trimming at V came to 8 bases and at J to 3 bases, leaving 7 bases not matched to a gene. The CDR3 length is 14 residues. In nucleotides, the CDR3 is TGTGCCAGCGCGCCTAGCGGCTACTACAATGAGCAGTTCTTC. Translation: CASAPSGYYNEQFF.

This clone has a single count. This chain links TRBV5-4 with TRBJ2-5, with 10 nucleotides matching TRBD1. CDR1 is SGHNT, CDR2 YYREEE, per germline (reference sequence). The CDR3 loop spans 15 amino acids. V dropped 2 bases and J dropped 3; count of bases not matched to a gene: 4. CDR3 in DNA: TGTGCCAGCAGCTTCGGACAGGGGGGGGAAGAGACCCAGTACTTC. It specifies CASSFGQGGEETQYF.

The V and J genes are TRBV9 and TRBJ2-5, with 9 bases matching TRBD1. There are 15 residues in the CDR3. Germline CDR1 reads SGDLS; CDR2 reads YYNGEE. The J segment lost 5 bases and the V segment lost 3 bases, leaving 8 bases of the junction unmatched. The CDR3 here is CASSGQGGYRETQYF. Here the CDR3 DNA reads TGTGCCAGCAGCGGACAGGGGGGTTATCGGGAGACCCAGTACTTC.

The chain carries TRBV7-6 and TRBJ1-3; D remains ambiguous. From germline, CDR1 is SGHVS and CDR2 FNYEAQ. The V end lost 3 bases, the J end lost 3 bases, and 15 bases lay between the germline ends. This CDR3 has 16 amino acids. CDR3 in DNA: TGTGCCAGCAGCTTCGTGTCAGAGCCGGGTGGAAACACCATATATTTT. Translation gives CASSFVSEPGGNTIYF. Full variable domain (remainder filled in from reference TRBV7-6 and TRBJ1-3): GAGVSQSPRYKVTKRGQDVALRCDPISGHVSLYWYRQALGQGPEFLTYFNYEAQQDKSGLPNDRFSAERPEGSISTLTIQRTEQRDSAMYRCASSFVSEPGGNTIYFGEGSWLTVV.

Only one count was recorded for this clone. This chain links TRBV28 with TRBJ1-2; 7 nucleotides match TRBD1. The V gene's germline CDR1 is MDHEN and CDR2 SYDVKM. The V and J ends lost 5 bases and 4 bases, in that order; junction bases with no gene match: 4. This CDR3 has 13 amino acids. DNA for the CDR3: TGTGCCAGCAGTGTGGGACAGACCTATGGCTACACCTTC. Its translation: CASSVGQTYGYTF.

The chain employs TRBV5-4 and TRBJ1-1; TRBD1 matches 7 bases. V lost 3 bases, J lost 1 base, and 9 bases stayed unmatched. The CDR3 is 16 amino acids. The germline CDR1 and CDR2 sequences are SGHNT and YYREEE (reference sequence). The chain's CDR3 is CASSWGVEGANTEAFF. Written as DNA, the CDR3 is TGTGCCAGCAGCTGGGGGGTCGAGGGGGCGAACACTGAAGCTTTCTTT.